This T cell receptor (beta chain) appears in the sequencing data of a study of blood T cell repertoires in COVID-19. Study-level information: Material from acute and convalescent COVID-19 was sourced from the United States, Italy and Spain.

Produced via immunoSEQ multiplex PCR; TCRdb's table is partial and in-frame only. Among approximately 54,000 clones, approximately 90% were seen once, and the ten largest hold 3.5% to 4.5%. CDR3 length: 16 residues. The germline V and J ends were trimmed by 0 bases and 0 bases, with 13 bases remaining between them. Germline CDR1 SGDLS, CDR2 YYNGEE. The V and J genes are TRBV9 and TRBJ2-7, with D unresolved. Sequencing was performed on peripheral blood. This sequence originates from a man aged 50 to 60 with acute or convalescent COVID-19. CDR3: CASSVDQAPLSYEQYF. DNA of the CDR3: TGTGCCAGCAGCGTAGATCAAGCGCCTCTCTCCTACGAGCAGTACTTC.